Included here is one TCR beta chain sequence, with context. Only in-frame clones appear in the TCRdb table, and some are missing; sequencing was by immunoSEQ multiplex PCR. The sample has roughly 230,000 clones; approximately 80% are singletons. These data originate in a study of blood T cell repertoires in COVID-19. Study background: Whether acute or convalescent, the COVID-19 samples came from the United States, Italy and Spain.

The TCR was taken from a woman between 45 and 60 years old with acute or convalescent COVID-19. Sample: peripheral blood.

CDR3 DNA sequence: TGCGCCAGCAGCTTGGCCACTAGCGGGTATTACAATGAGCAGTTCTTC. It yields the protein CASSLATSGYYNEQFF. The chain joins TRBV5-1 to TRBJ2-1; 9 nucleotides match TRBD2. This CDR3 region has 16 residues. Germline V gene lookup returns CDR1 SGHRS and CDR2 YFSETQ. Losses at the gene ends were 0 bases for V and 4 bases for J; bases not matched to a gene: 5.